At least ten counts were recorded for the clone carrying this T cell receptor (beta chain). Its cognate antigen is unknown. Regarding time point: sample taken at primary tumor resection. Extraction of whole RNA from tumor, nontumor lung or frozen PBMC preceded unsorted sequencing. This entry comes from a study of spatial heterogeneity in lung cancer. Study-wide findings and caveats: Ubiquitous expanded tumor TCRs were seen in blood more at resection than at follow-up.

This CDR3 has 16 residues. After removal of 2 bases from V and 3 bases from J, the junction contained 3 bases not matched to a gene. Germline CDR1 is MGHRA and CDR2 is YSYEKL. Each TCR cDNA molecule carried a unique molecular identifier. TCRdb ran MiXCR on the 5' RACE reads and lists one entry per CDR3 protein. The sample yields around 9,700 distinct CDR3 sequences, about 6.5% seen once. The rearrangement joins TRBV4-1 to TRBJ2-1; 11 positions match TRBD2. Sequencing was performed on PBMCs, taken at surgery. The sequence derives from a male donor with early-stage non-small cell lung cancer. As DNA, the CDR3 is TGCGCCAGCAGCCAACTAGCGGGAGGTGGCTACAATGAGCAGTTCTTC. This gives the protein CASSQLAGGGYNEQFF.